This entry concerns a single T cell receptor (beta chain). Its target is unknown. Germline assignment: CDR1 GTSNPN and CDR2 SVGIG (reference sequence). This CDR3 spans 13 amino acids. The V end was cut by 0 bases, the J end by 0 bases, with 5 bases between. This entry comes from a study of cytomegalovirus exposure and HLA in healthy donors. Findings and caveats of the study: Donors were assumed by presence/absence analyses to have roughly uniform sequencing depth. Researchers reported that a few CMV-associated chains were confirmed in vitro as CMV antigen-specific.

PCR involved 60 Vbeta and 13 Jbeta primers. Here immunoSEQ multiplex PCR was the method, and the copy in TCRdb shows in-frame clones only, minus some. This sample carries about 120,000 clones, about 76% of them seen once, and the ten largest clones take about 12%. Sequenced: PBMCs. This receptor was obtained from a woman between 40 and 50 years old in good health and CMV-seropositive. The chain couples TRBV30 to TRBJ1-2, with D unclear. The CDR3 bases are TGTGCCTGGAGTGTAGCGGCTAACTATGGCTACACCTTC. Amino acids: CAWSVAANYGYTF.